These T cell receptor beta chains were read from a single sample in a study of vaccination and CD4 T cells after COVID-19. Each CDR3 protein gets one entry after TCRdb re-called the PCR reads with MiXCR. This sample has 10,000 to 15,000 distinct CDR3 sequences, with roughly 50% found just once. The antigens of these receptors remain unknown. Sequenced input: CD4+ T cells from blood, cultured in vitro. The receptor set was obtained from a human donor who had recovered from COVID-19. The CDR3 runs from the conserved cysteine through the conserved F or W. The order of the fields is V gene, J gene, CDR3 protein.

v_call: TRBV6-1; j_call: TRBJ1-1; cdr3_aa: CASSPLPGLREAFF
v_call: TRBV20-1; j_call: TRBJ2-5; cdr3_aa: CSARVFRAGYQETQYF
v_call: TRBV5-4; j_call: TRBJ2-3; cdr3_aa: CASSLGRTDSTDTQYF
v_call: TRBV7-7; j_call: TRBJ2-2; cdr3_aa: CASSLSPTGELFF
v_call: TRBV7-2; j_call: TRBJ2-3; cdr3_aa: CASSLPGVHTDTQYF
v_call: TRBV27; j_call: TRBJ2-7; cdr3_aa: CASSFNRQVDWQYF
v_call: TRBV28; j_call: TRBJ1-6; cdr3_aa: CASGPSDSPLHF
v_call: TRBV9; j_call: TRBJ2-3; cdr3_aa: CASSVAGGLRDTQYF
v_call: TRBV20-1; j_call: TRBJ2-7; cdr3_aa: CSVYSGRLLSPSYEQYF
v_call: TRBV15; j_call: TRBJ1-4; cdr3_aa: CATSIEQGAANEKLFF
v_call: TRBV20-1; j_call: TRBJ2-5; cdr3_aa: CSAQTRGGQETQYF
v_call: TRBV5-1; j_call: TRBJ1-2; cdr3_aa: CASGLGGSLFYGYTF
v_call: TRBV18; j_call: TRBJ1-5; cdr3_aa: CASSPGRALNQPQHF
v_call: TRBV7-2; j_call: TRBJ2-5; cdr3_aa: CASSLGRGPEETQYF
v_call: TRBV6-2/TRBV6-3; j_call: TRBJ1-2; cdr3_aa: CASSYRDSYYGYTF
v_call: TRBV30; j_call: TRBJ2-3; cdr3_aa: CAWGPTGSSTDTQYF
v_call: TRBV4-1; j_call: TRBJ2-3; cdr3_aa: CASSQTQTSTDTQYF
v_call: TRBV6-2/TRBV6-3; j_call: TRBJ2-2; cdr3_aa: CASSKRAANTGELFF
v_call: TRBV20-1; j_call: TRBJ2-4; cdr3_aa: CSARSIDIQYF
v_call: TRBV27; j_call: TRBJ1-3; cdr3_aa: CASRLTGAGNTIYF
v_call: TRBV12-3/TRBV12-4; j_call: TRBJ2-3; cdr3_aa: CASSGQGPPSTDTQYF
v_call: TRBV28; j_call: TRBJ2-3; cdr3_aa: CASSRAYTDTQYF
v_call: TRBV7-2; j_call: TRBJ2-7; cdr3_aa: CASSQDLPAALYEQYF
v_call: TRBV2; j_call: TRBJ2-1; cdr3_aa: CASSDTASSSYNEQFF
v_call: TRBV15; j_call: TRBJ2-7; cdr3_aa: CATSRDRRKDEQYF
v_call: TRBV19; j_call: TRBJ2-7; cdr3_aa: CASSPGQSYEQYF
v_call: TRBV28; j_call: TRBJ1-1; cdr3_aa: CASSLQGRTLKVAFF
v_call: TRBV6-1; j_call: TRBJ1-6; cdr3_aa: CASEGTGSNSPLHF
v_call: TRBV19; j_call: TRBJ1-5; cdr3_aa: CASSDTVDQPQHF
v_call: TRBV6-5; j_call: TRBJ2-5; cdr3_aa: CASSYLWAQETQYF
v_call: TRBV28; j_call: TRBJ1-2; cdr3_aa: CASSPPGQGEYGYTF
v_call: TRBV23-1; j_call: TRBJ1-2; cdr3_aa: CASSHLKGGEGYGYTF
v_call: TRBV9; j_call: TRBJ2-2; cdr3_aa: CASSPRGADTGELFF
v_call: TRBV21-1; j_call: TRBJ2-2; cdr3_aa: CASSNLRTSGRAGELFF
v_call: TRBV7-8; j_call: TRBJ2-6; cdr3_aa: CASSLLAASLSGANVLTF
v_call: TRBV6-1; j_call: TRBJ2-1; cdr3_aa: CASSRVGLAGYEQFF
v_call: TRBV9; j_call: TRBJ2-1; cdr3_aa: CASSISGNSYNEQFF
v_call: TRBV7-8; j_call: TRBJ2-7; cdr3_aa: CASSLELAGLYEQYF
v_call: TRBV28; j_call: TRBJ1-1; cdr3_aa: CASSHRGYTEAFF
v_call: TRBV4-3; j_call: TRBJ2-6; cdr3_aa: CASSQEQYIPASGANVLTF
v_call: TRBV6-5; j_call: TRBJ1-2; cdr3_aa: CASSSEQMSYTF
v_call: TRBV15; j_call: TRBJ1-2; cdr3_aa: CATSSGETGTYGYTF
v_call: TRBV12-3/TRBV12-4; j_call: TRBJ2-7; cdr3_aa: CASRPQAATYEQYF
v_call: TRBV20-1; j_call: TRBJ2-7; cdr3_aa: CSATRDRAIYEQYF
v_call: TRBV6-1; j_call: TRBJ1-6; cdr3_aa: CASGLQGAVPSRSPLHF
v_call: TRBV7-2; j_call: TRBJ1-2; cdr3_aa: CASSFYLTGDDGYTF
v_call: TRBV20-1; j_call: TRBJ2-7; cdr3_aa: CSARVWGWSSEQYF
v_call: TRBV7-8; j_call: TRBJ2-1; cdr3_aa: CASSFPLSPEKQGARRSWYNEQFF
v_call: TRBV4-1; j_call: TRBJ1-5; cdr3_aa: CASSQGRLGLSPGNQPQHF
v_call: TRBV7-9; j_call: TRBJ1-1; cdr3_aa: CASSLTNGDTEAFF
v_call: TRBV10-3; j_call: TRBJ2-7; cdr3_aa: CAISESKRGGEQYF
v_call: TRBV10-3; j_call: TRBJ1-1; cdr3_aa: CAISDGRDTEAFF
v_call: TRBV19; j_call: TRBJ2-5; cdr3_aa: CASSIQVSGKETQYF
v_call: TRBV7-2; j_call: TRBJ2-3; cdr3_aa: CASSLYADTQYF
v_call: TRBV7-3; j_call: TRBJ1-1; cdr3_aa: CASSKTTGLAEAFF
v_call: TRBV19; j_call: TRBJ2-6; cdr3_aa: CASTRQTQYSGANVLTF